This TCR beta chain was profiled in a study of T cell responses to AZD1222 COVID-19 vaccine. CDR3 length: 17 residues. J was trimmed by 3 bases and V by 3 bases; bases with no gene match: 10. CDR1 and CDR2 from the germline V gene are MDHEN and SYDVKM. On this clone itself: Its antigen is as yet unknown.

Overall study findings and caveats: Only a handful of AZD1222 recipients tested seropositive at baseline. Most donors were white British, females outnumbered males, and clonal diversity was possibly underestimated.

TCRdb keeps only in-frame clones here, not all; method: immunoSEQ multiplex PCR. The repertoire consists of roughly 50,000 clones, with around 90% occurring once and the leading ten covering 3% to 4.5%. The input for sequencing was peripheral blood, taken on day 0 of AZD1222 vaccination. V usage is TRBV28 and J usage is TRBJ1-3, with TRBD1 identical over 8 bases. The TCR originated in an adult in good health. This chain's CDR3 is CASSFQPGQEIGNTIYF. The CDR3 nucleotides are TGTGCCAGCAGTTTTCAACCGGGACAGGAGATTGGAAACACCATATATTTT.